This TCR beta chain was recorded in a study of T and B cells in COVID-19 patients. Multiplex PCR with BIOMED2 TRB-A/B primer pools amplified TRB rearrangements. MiXCR, applied by TCRdb to the multiplex PCR reads, yields one record per CDR3 protein. The sample lists some 5,200 distinct CDR3 sequences; roughly a fifth were seen once. TRB was amplified from about 250-500 ng of blood genomic DNA. This clonotype has only a few counts. Sequenced input: blood. The TCR originated in a human donor with active COVID-19.

The CDR3 DNA reads TGTGCCAGCAGCTTACTATGGGATCAGCCCCAGCATTTT. Its protein is CASSLLWDQPQHF. This rearrangement joins TRBV7-2 to TRBJ1-5; D is ambiguous. V lost 2 bases to trimming and J lost 5 bases, with 7 bases between them. Germline values: CDR1 SGHTA, CDR2 FQGNSA. CDR3 length: 13 residues.